The 3 T cell receptor beta chains in this list originate from one sample, sequenced in a study of shared clonotypes between healthy human individuals. The repertoire was sequenced with immunoSEQ multiplex PCR; TCRdb's copy has only in-frame clones and lacks some. The table records a few million clones, 80% to 95% of them present only once. Input material: naive CD4+ T cells from PBMCs. The subset was: CD45RA+ positively selected. All receptors come from a man in his late teens or twenties in good health. Some clones in this sample may be carry-over from other donors' samples.

CDR3 region: CASAPGVAGGADTQYF. Here the CDR3 DNA reads TGCGCCAGCGCCCCTGGGGTAGCGGGTGGGGCAGATACGCAGTATTTT. This rearrangement joins TRBV5-1 to TRBJ2-3; TRBD2 aligns across 7 bases. V dropped 7 bases and J dropped 4; count of bases not matched to a gene: 15. Germline CDR1 SGHRS, CDR2 YFSETQ. This CDR3 spans 16 amino acids.

This chain links TRBV27 with TRBJ1-1; TRBD1 matches 8 bases. With 2 bases clipped from V and 4 bases from J, the junction kept 6 bases outside the gene matches. Germline loops: CDR1 MNHEY, CDR2 SMNVEV (reference sequence). This CDR3 has 15 amino acids. CDR3 nucleotides: TGTGCCAGCAGTTTAGCCCCCGGACAGGGCACTGAAGCTTTCTTT. Translation gives CASSLAPGQGTEAFF.

This sequence joins TRBV6-5 and TRBJ2-5; D possibly corresponds to TRBD1 (5 bases). This CDR3 region has 16 residues. Looked up from germline, CDR1 is MNHEY and CDR2 is SVGAGI. V lost 1 base and J lost 1, with 13 bases in between. The CDR3 nucleotides read TGTGCCAGCAGTTACTACCCGGTTACAGGCCAAGAGACCCAGTACTTC. It codes for CASSYYPVTGQETQYF.